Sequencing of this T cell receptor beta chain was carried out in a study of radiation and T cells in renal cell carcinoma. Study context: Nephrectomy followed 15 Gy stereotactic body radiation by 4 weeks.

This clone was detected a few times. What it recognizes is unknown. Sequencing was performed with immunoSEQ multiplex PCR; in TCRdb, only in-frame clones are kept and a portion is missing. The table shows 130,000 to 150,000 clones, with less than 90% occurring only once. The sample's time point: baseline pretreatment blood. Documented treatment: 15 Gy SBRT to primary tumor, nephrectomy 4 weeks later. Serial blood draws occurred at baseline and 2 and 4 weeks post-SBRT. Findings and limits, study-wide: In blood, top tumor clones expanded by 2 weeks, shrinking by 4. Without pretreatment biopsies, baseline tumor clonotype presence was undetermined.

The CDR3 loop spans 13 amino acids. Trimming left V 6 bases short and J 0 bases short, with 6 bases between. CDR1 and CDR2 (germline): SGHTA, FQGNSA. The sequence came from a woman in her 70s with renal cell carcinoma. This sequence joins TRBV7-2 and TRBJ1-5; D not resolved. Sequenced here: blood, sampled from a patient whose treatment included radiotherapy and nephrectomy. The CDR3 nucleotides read TGTGCCAGCAGGATAGATAGCAATCAGCCCCAGCATTTT. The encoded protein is CASRIDSNQPQHF. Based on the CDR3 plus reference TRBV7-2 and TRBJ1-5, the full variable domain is GAGVSQSPSNKVTEKGKDVELRCDPISGHTALYWYRQSLGQGLEFLIYFQGNSAPDKSGLPSDRFSAERTGGSVSTLTIQRTQQEDSAVYLCASRIDSNQPQHFGDGTRLSIL.